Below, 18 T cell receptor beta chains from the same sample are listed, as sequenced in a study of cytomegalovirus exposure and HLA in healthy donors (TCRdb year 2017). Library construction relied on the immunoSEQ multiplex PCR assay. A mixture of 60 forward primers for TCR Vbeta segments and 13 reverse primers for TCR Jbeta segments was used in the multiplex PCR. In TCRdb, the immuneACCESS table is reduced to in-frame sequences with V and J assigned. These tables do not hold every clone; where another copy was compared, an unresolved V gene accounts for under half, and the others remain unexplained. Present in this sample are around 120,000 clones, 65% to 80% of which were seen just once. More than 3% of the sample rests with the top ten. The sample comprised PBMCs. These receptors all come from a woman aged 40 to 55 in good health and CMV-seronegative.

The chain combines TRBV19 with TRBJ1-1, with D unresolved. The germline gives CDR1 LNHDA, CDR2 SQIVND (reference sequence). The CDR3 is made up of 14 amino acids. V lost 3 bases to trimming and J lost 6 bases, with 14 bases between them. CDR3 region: CASSMEGWYPEAFF. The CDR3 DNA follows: TGTGCCAGTAGTATGGAGGGCTGGTACCCTGAAGCTTTCTTT.

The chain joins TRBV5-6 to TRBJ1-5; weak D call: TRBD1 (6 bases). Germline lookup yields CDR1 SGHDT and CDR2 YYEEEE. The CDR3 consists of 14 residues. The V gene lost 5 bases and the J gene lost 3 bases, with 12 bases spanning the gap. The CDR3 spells CASRLQGTNQPQHF. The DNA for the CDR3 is TGTGCCAGCAGGTTACAGGGCACCAATCAGCCCCAGCATTTT.

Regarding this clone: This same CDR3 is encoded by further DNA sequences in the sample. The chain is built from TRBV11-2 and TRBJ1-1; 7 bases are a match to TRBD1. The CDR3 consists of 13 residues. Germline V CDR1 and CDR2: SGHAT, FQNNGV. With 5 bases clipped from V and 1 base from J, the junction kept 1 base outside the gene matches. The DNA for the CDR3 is TGTGCCAGCAGCCGGGACAGGAACACTGAAGCTTTCTTT. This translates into CASSRDRNTEAFF.

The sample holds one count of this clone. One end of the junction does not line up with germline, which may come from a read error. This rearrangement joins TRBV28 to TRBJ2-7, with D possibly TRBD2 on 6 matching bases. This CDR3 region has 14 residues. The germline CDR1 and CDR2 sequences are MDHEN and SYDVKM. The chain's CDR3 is CASSRAGMAGEQCF. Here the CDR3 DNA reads TGTGCCAGCAGTAGAGCGGGTATGGCGGGCGAGCAGTGCTTC. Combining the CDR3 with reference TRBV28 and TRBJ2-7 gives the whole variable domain DVKVTQSSRYLVKRTGEKVFLECVQDMDHENMFWYRQDPGLGLRLIYFSYDVKMKEKGDIPEGYSVSREKKERFSLILESASTNQTSMYLCASSRAGMAGEQCFGPGTRLTVT.

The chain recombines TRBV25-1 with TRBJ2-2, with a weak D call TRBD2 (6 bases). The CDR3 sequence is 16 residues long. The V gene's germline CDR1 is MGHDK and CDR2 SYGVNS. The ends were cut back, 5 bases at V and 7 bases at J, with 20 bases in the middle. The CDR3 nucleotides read TGTGCCAGCAGTCCACCAGGACTAACCCAGGGCGGGGAGCTGTTTTTT. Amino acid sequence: CASSPPGLTQGGELFF.

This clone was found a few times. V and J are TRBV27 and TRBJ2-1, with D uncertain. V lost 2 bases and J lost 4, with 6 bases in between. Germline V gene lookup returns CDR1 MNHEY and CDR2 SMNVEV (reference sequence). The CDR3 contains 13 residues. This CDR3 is CASSLIDYNEQFF. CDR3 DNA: TGTGCCAGCAGTTTAATAGATTACAATGAGCAGTTCTTC.

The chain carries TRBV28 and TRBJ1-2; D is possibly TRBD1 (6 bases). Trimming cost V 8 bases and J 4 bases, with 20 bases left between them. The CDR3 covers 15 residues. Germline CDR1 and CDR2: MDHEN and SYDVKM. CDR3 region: CASQSQGRGFYGYTF. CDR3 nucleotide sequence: TGTGCCAGCCAATCACAGGGAAGGGGGTTCTATGGCTACACCTTC.

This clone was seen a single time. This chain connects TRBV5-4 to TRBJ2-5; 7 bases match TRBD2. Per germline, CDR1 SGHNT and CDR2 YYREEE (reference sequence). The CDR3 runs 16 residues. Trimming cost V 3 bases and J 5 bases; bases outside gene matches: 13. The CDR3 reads CASSSPGPGEGETQYF. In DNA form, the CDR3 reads TGTGCCAGCAGCTCCCCCGGGCCCGGGGAGGGGGAGACCCAGTACTTC.

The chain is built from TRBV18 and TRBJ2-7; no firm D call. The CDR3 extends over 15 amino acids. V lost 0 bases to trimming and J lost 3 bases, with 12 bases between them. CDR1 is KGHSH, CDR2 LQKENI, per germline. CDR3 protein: CASSPPQNPGYEQYF. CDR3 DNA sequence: TGTGCCAGCTCACCACCGCAGAACCCGGGCTACGAGCAGTACTTC.

The chain's CDR3 is CASRPQGAHNEQFF. CDR3 DNA: TGTGCCAGCAGACCACAGGGGGCCCACAATGAGCAGTTCTTC. The chain has TRBV27 and TRBJ2-1, with 9 nucleotides matching TRBD1. V shed 6 bases, J shed 5 bases, and the junction held 5 bases outside the gene matches. The CDR3 length is 14 residues. From germline, CDR1 is MNHEY and CDR2 SMNVEV (reference sequence).

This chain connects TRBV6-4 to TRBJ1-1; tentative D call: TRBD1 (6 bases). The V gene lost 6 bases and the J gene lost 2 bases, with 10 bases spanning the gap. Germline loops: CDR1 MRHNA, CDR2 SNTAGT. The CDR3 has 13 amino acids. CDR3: CASRAGANTEAFF. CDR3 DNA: TGTGCCAGCAGGGCAGGGGCCAACACTGAAGCTTTCTTT.

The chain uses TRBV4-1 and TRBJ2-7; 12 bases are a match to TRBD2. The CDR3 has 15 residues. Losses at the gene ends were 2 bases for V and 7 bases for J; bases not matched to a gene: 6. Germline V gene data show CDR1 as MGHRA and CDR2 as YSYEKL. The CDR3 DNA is TGCGCCAGCAGCCAACTAGCGGGAGGGTTGGAGGAGCAGTACTTC. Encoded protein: CASSQLAGGLEEQYF.

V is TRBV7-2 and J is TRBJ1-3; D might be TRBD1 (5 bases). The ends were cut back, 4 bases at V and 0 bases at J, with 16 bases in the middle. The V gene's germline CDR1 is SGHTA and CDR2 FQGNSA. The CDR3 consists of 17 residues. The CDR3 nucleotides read TGTGCCAGCAGCTCGGATTCAGGGTCTTACTCTGGAAACACCATATATTTT. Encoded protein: CASSSDSGSYSGNTIYF.

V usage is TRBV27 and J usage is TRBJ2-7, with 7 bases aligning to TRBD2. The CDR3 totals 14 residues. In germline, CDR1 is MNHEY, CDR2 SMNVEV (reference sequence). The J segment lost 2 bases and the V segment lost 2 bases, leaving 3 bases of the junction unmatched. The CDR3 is CASSLQGTTYEQYF. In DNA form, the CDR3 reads TGTGCCAGCAGTTTACAAGGGACTACCTACGAGCAGTACTTC.

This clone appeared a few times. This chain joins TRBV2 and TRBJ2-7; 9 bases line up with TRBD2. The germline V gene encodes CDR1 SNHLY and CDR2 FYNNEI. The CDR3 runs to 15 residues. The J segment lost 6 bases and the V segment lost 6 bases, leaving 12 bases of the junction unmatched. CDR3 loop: CASRMTNSGSLEQYF. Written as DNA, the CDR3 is TGTGCCAGCAGGATGACCAATAGCGGGAGCCTCGAGCAGTACTTC.

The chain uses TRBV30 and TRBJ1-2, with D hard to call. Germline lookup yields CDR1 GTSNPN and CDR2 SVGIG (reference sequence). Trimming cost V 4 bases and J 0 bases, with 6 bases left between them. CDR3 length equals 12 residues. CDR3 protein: CAWKRANYGYTF. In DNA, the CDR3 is TGTGCCTGGAAGAGAGCTAACTATGGCTACACCTTC.

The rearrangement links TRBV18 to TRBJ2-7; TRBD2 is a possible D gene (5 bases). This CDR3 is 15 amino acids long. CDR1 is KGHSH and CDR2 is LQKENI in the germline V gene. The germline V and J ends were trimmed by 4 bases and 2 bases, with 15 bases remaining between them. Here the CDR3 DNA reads TGTGCCAGCTCACGAGAAGGAGGTGGCGCCTACGAGCAGTACTTC. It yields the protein CASSREGGGAYEQYF.

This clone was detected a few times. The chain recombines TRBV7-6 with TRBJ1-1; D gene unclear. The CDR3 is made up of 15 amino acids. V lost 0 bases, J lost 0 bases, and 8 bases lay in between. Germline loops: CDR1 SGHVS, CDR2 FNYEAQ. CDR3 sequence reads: CASSLAGILNTEAFF. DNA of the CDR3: TGTGCCAGCAGCTTAGCTGGCATCTTGAACACTGAAGCTTTCTTT.